In its sample, the clone carrying this T cell receptor beta chain was seen many times. Antigen specificity is unknown. This specimen belongs to a study of blood T cells in healthy people across ages. The germline V gene encodes CDR1 SEHNR and CDR2 FQNEAQ (reference sequence). The CDR3 spans 12 residues. The V end lost 5 bases, the J end lost 7 bases, and 9 bases lay between the germline ends. Study-wide points: Observed TCR beta diversity per million T cells went down as age went up. This fall followed a roughly linear course with age. Those diversity estimates obtained from one million T cells were thought to be underestimates.

The authors ran a second PCR of 7 to 11 cycles using a sample-barcoded 5' primer and a J-beta primer mix. Carrying 12 random nucleotides, a template-switch adaptor labeled each individual cDNA molecule. TCRdb reprocessed the 5' RACE reads via MiXCR and lists one record per CDR3 protein. The table has roughly 1.7 million distinct CDR3 sequences, about 35% seen once. V gene TRBV7-9 combines with J gene TRBJ2-1, with D tentatively TRBD1 or TRBD2 (5 bases each). The sequencing sample was made of blood. This receptor was taken from a woman aged 25-40 years in good health. The CDR3 DNA reads TGTGCCAGCAGCCAGGGAGTAAATGAGCAGTTCTTC. It translates to CASSQGVNEQFF.